The clone carrying this TCR beta chain was observed a handful of times. This CDR3 is built from 14 residues. Germline V lookup: CDR1 MNHEY, CDR2 SMNVEV (reference sequence). J was trimmed by 2 bases and V by 5 bases; bases with no gene match: 3. Authors' processing steps: Reference gene primer amplification in the assay estimated nucleated cell counts. Sequencing was performed with immunoSEQ multiplex PCR; in TCRdb, only in-frame clones are kept and a portion is missing. V and J calls and clone size are those listed in that table; D and trimming were worked out from the DNA. The repertoire holds some 250,000 clones, with around 90% as singletons. This specimen comes from a study of blood T cell repertoires in COVID-19. Whole-study context: The analysed material was cDNA or gDNA that came from T cells, B-cell-depleted T cells, or PBMCs.

The TCR sequence derives from a woman aged 25 to 45 with acute or convalescent COVID-19. The sample comprised peripheral blood. J is TRBJ1-3 and V is TRBV27, with 7 bases fitting TRBD1. CDR3 protein: CASSPTGTGNTIYF. CDR3 nucleotides: TGTGCCAGCAGTCCGACAGGGACTGGAAACACCATATATTTT.